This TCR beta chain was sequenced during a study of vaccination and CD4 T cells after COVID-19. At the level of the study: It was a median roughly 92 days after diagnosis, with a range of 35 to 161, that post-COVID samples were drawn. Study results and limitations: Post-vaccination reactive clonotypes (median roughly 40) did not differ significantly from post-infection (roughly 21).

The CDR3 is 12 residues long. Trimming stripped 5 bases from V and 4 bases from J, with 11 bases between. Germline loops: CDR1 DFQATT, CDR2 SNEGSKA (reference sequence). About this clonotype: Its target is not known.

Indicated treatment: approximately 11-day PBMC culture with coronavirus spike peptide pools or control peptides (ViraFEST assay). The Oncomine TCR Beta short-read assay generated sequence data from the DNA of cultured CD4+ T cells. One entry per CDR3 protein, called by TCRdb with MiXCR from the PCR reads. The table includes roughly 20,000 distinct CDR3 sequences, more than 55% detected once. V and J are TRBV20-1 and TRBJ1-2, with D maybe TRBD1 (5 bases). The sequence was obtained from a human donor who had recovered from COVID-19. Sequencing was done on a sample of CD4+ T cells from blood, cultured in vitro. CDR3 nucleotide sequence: TGCAGTGCTCGGGACGACGGCTATGGCTACACCTTC. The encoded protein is CSARDDGYGYTF.